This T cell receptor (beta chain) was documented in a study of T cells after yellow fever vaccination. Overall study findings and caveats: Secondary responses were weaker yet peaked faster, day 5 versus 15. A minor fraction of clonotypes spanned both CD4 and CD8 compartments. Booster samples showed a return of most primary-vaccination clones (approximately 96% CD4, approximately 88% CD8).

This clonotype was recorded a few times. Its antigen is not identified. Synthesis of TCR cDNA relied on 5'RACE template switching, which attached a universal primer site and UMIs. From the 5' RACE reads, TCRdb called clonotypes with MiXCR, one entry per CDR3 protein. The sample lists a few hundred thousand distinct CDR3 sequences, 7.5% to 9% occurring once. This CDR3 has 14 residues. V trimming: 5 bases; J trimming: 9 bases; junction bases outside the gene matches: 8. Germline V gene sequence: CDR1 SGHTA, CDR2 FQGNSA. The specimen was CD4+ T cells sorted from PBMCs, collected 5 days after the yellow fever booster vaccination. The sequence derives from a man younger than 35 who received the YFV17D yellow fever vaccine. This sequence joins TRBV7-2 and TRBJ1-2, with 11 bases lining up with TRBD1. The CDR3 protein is CASSRTGTGGSYTF. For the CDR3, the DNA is TGTGCCAGCAGCCGCACCGGGACAGGGGGTAGCTACACCTTC.